This T cell receptor beta chain was obtained from a study of T cells in Graves' hyperthyroidism and ophthalmopathy. The sample holds a few counts of this clonotype. Template material for amplifying TCR beta CDR3 regions consisted of RNA transcripts. The primer set for the first-round RT-PCR of the TCR CDR3 was HTBI. TCRdb ran MiXCR on the multiplex PCR reads and lists one entry per CDR3 protein. The sample shows some 530,000 distinct CDR3 sequences, about 22% of them seen only once. V was pared by 4 bases and J by 6 bases, with 12 bases of the junction left unmatched. Per the germline V gene, CDR1 is KGHSH and CDR2 is LQKENI. The CDR3 spans 15 residues.

The chain joins TRBV18 to TRBJ2-7, with 7 bases matching TRBD1. The sequence was obtained from an older woman with Graves' ophthalmopathy. Sequencing used blood. The CDR3 DNA sequence: TGTGCCAGCTCACGAGAGACAGGGATCGGATCCGAGCAGTACTTC. Translated: CASSRETGIGSEQYF. Using reference TRBV18 and TRBJ2-7 for the parts outside the CDR3, the full variable domain is NAGVMQNPRHLVRRRGQEARLRCSPMKGHSHVYWYRQLPEEGLKFMVYLQKENIIDESGMPKERFSAEFPKEGPSILRIQQVVRGDSAAYFCASSRETGIGSEQYFGPGTRLTVT.